This passage covers 18 T cell receptor beta chains from one sample sequenced in a study of identical twins. Each CDR3 protein is one row after TCRdb ran MiXCR on the 5' RACE reads. The sample carries around 490,000 distinct CDR3 sequences, under 25% recorded once. This sample was shared with a second study, whose subject was yellow fever vaccine responses in identical twins.

The sample was CD4+ T cells sorted from blood. These receptors were taken from a woman in her late teens or twenties in good health.

CDR3 coding DNA: TGCAGCGTTCGGTTCCGGGGGGCGGACGAGCAGTACTTC. Encoded protein: CSVRFRGADEQYF. The chain joins TRBV29-1 to TRBJ2-7; a possible D gene is TRBD2 (7 bases). Germline V gene sequence: CDR1 SQVTM, CDR2 ANQGSEA. Trimming pared 5 bases from V and 5 bases from J, leaving 16 bases between. The CDR3 extends over 13 amino acids.

This rearrangement joins TRBV18 to TRBJ2-1; D possibly corresponds to TRBD1 (6 bases). V shed 4 bases and J shed 4 bases, with 17 bases lying between them. Germline V gene data show CDR1 as KGHSH and CDR2 as LQKENI. The CDR3 runs 16 residues. The CDR3 bases are TGTGCCAGCTCACTAAACCCGGGACACCTGTACAATGAGCAGTTCTTC. This gives the protein CASSLNPGHLYNEQFF.

In this sample, this clonotype turned up once. The chain couples TRBV5-6 to TRBJ2-3; a weak D match, TRBD2 (5 bases). Trimming took 0 bases from V and 4 from J, leaving 15 bases between them. Germline loops: CDR1 SGHDT, CDR2 YYEEEE. There are 16 residues in the CDR3. CDR3 region: CASSLGPSSGADTQYF. CDR3 DNA sequence: TGTGCCAGCAGCTTGGGTCCTAGCAGTGGGGCAGATACGCAGTATTTT.

In its sample, this clonotype was seen a few times. The chain employs TRBV10-3 and TRBJ2-1; 8 bases are shared with TRBD2. J lost 1 base, V lost 3 bases, and 2 bases had no gene match. There are 15 residues in the CDR3. Looked up from germline, CDR1 is ENHRY and CDR2 is SYGVKD. The CDR3 reads CAISDSGISYNEQFF. The CDR3 DNA reads as TGTGCCATCAGTGATAGCGGGATTTCCTACAATGAGCAGTTCTTC.

This clonotype appeared many times. The chain has TRBV12-3 or TRBV12-4 and TRBJ2-1; D gene uncertain. CDR3 length: 13 residues. Trimming took off 5 bases at V and 8 bases at J, with 13 bases between the two ends. The CDR3 coding sequence is TGTGCCAGCAGTCCCGACTGGAGCGATGAGCAGTTCTTC. Amino acid sequence: CASSPDWSDEQFF.

The chain employs TRBV20-1 and TRBJ2-7; 10 bases agree with TRBD2. J was trimmed by 4 bases and V by 1 base; bases with no gene match: 7. Looked up from germline, CDR1 is DFQATT and CDR2 is SNEGSKA (reference sequence). The CDR3 consists of 15 residues. Written as DNA, the CDR3 is TGCAGTGCTAGAGCTAGCGGGAGTACGTCTTACGAGCAGTACTTC. Protein product: CSARASGSTSYEQYF.

This chain uses TRBV18 with TRBJ2-7; D perhaps matches TRBD2 (5 bases). Germline V gives CDR1 KGHSH, CDR2 LQKENI. V was cut by 3 bases and J by 2 bases, with 11 bases left in between. This CDR3 contains 14 residues. CDR3 sequence (DNA): TGTGCCAGCTCACCCCGGACTCCCCCCTACGAGCAGTACTTC. Residues: CASSPRTPPYEQYF. Full variable domain (remainder filled in from reference TRBV18 and TRBJ2-7): NAGVMQNPRHLVRRRGQEARLRCSPMKGHSHVYWYRQLPEEGLKFMVYLQKENIIDESGMPKERFSAEFPKEGPSILRIQQVVRGDSAAYFCASSPRTPPYEQYFGPGTRLTVT.

The chain couples TRBV6-5 to TRBJ2-3; D possibly corresponds to TRBD2 (6 bases). The V gene's germline CDR1 is MNHEY and CDR2 SVGAGI. Trimming took off 1 base at V and 2 bases at J, with 10 bases between the two ends. The CDR3 spans 15 residues. The DNA of the CDR3 is TGTGCCAGCAGTTACTTTGGGAGGTCCACAGATACGCAGTATTTT. Amino acid sequence: CASSYFGRSTDTQYF.

The sample holds many counts of this clonotype. The genes are TRBV29-1 and TRBJ2-1; 12 nucleotides line up with TRBD2. The CDR3 length is 14 residues. V lost 4 bases, J lost 7 bases, and 5 bases stayed unmatched. In germline, CDR1 is SQVTM, CDR2 ANQGSEA. CDR3 sequence (DNA): TGCAGCGTTGTGGCTAGCGGGGGGGGGAATGAGCAGTTCTTC. Its translation is CSVVASGGGNEQFF.

This sequence joins TRBV28 and TRBJ1-1; a possible D gene is TRBD1 (6 bases). Trimming pared 7 bases from V and 1 base from J, leaving 13 bases between. Germline CDR1 reads MDHEN; CDR2 reads SYDVKM. This CDR3 contains 14 residues. The CDR3 DNA reads as TGTGCCAGCATACCAACAGGGAAGAACACTGAAGCTTTCTTT. Translating gives CASIPTGKNTEAFF.

This clonotype turned up a few times. The chain has TRBV5-6 and TRBJ1-6; possibly TRBD1 for D (6 bases). CDR3 length equals 13 residues. The germline V gene has CDR1 SGHDT and CDR2 YYEEEE. V lost 1 base and J lost 9, with 8 bases in between. The CDR3 here is CASSLWTVSPLHF. Here the CDR3 DNA reads TGTGCCAGCAGCTTGTGGACAGTTTCACCCCTCCACTTT.

The table lists this clonotype with a count of one. The rearrangement joins TRBV20-1 to TRBJ1-2, with D perhaps TRBD1 (5 bases). Between the trimmed V and J ends, which lost 3 bases and 0 bases, there was a span of 11 bases. CDR3 length: 14 residues. The germline CDR1 and CDR2 sequences are DFQATT and SNEGSKA (reference sequence). CDR3 nucleotide sequence: TGCAGTGCTAGTGGGGCCAAATCTAACTATGGCTACACCTTC. Protein sequence: CSASGAKSNYGYTF.

This clonotype was seen more than once but under ten times. J is TRBJ2-5 and V is TRBV6-1; D perhaps matches TRBD1 (5 bases). The CDR3 consists of 15 residues. Trimming cost V 6 bases and J 2 bases, with 16 bases left between them. The germline CDR1 and CDR2 sequences are MNHNS and SASEGT. The CDR3 DNA follows: TGTGCCAGCAGCGGAAAAGACAGCTCACAAGAGACCCAGTACTTC. Translating it yields CASSGKDSSQETQYF.

There are a few counts of this clonotype. The chain joins TRBV15 to TRBJ2-7, with D possibly being TRBD1 (5 bases). V lost 0 bases and J 5 bases, leaving 17 bases between the germline ends. The CDR3 loop spans 16 amino acids. The V gene's germline CDR1 is LNHNV and CDR2 YYDKDF (reference sequence). The CDR3 coding sequence is TGTGCCACCAGCAGAGATAAGGTGACAGTACCAAACGAGCAGTACTTC. It yields the protein CATSRDKVTVPNEQYF.

This clonotype showed up many times. The chain links TRBV29-1 to TRBJ2-1; 16 bases are shared with TRBD2. Trimming removed 6 bases from V and 3 bases from J; junction bases left unmatched: 5. Germline V CDR1 and CDR2: SQVTM, ANQGSEA. The CDR3 consists of 16 residues. The chain's CDR3 is CSVPGTSGGGYNEQFF. CDR3 DNA sequence: TGCAGCGTCCCCGGGACTAGCGGGGGGGGCTACAATGAGCAGTTCTTC.

This clonotype came up many times. The chain has TRBV24-1 and TRBJ1-1; D is uncertain. V gave up 5 bases and J gave up 0 bases, with 12 bases separating them. Germline V gene data show CDR1 as KGHDR and CDR2 as SFDVKD. This CDR3 is 15 amino acids long. Written as DNA, the CDR3 is TGTGCCACCAGTGCTGGAGGAGGAATGAACACTGAAGCTTTCTTT. It specifies CATSAGGGMNTEAFF.

This clonotype was seen ten or more times. The gene calls are TRBV29-1 and TRBJ2-2; 9 bases match TRBD1. Germline V gene sequence: CDR1 SQVTM, CDR2 ANQGSEA. The CDR3 is 14 amino acids. The V segment lost 8 bases and the J segment 1 base; nucleotides outside the gene matches: 5. CDR3 protein: CSTRTGVNTGELFF. CDR3 DNA: TGCAGCACCAGGACAGGGGTGAACACCGGGGAGCTGTTTTTT.

Here the CDR3 DNA reads TGTGCCAGCAGTTCCCCCTCGGAGACCCAGTACTTC. Protein: CASSSPSETQYF. V usage is TRBV6-2 or TRBV6-3 and J usage is TRBJ2-5, with unresolved D. CDR3 length: 12 residues. Trimming took off 4 bases at V and 5 bases at J, with 8 bases between the two ends. Germline V gene sequence: CDR1 MNHEY, CDR2 SVGEGT.